Below, 21 T cell receptor beta chains from the same sample are listed, as sequenced in a study of shared clonotypes between healthy human individuals. Generated by immunoSEQ multiplex PCR, the TCRdb table keeps only in-frame clones and is missing some. This table has approximately 2,000,000 clones, 85% to 95% appearing once. Sequencing was carried out using naive CD4+ T cells from PBMCs. The subset: CD45RA+ positively selected. The receptors were gathered from a man between 18 and 29 years old in good health. Some clones in this sample may be carry-over from other donors' samples.

The chain employs TRBV6-6 and TRBJ2-3, with 7 nucleotides matching TRBD2. CDR1 is MNHNY and CDR2 is SVGAGI in the germline V gene (reference sequence). V was pared by 9 bases and J by 4 bases, with 7 bases of the junction left unmatched. CDR3 length equals 13 residues. CDR3 nucleotides: TGTGCCAGTAAGCGGGGAGGTCCAGATACGCAGTATTTT. Translated, it gives CASKRGGPDTQYF.

Only a few counts were recorded for this clone. The chain employs TRBV6-5 and TRBJ1-2; D ambiguous. CDR3 length: 14 residues. Trimming pared 10 bases from V and 2 bases from J, leaving 17 bases between. Germline V gives CDR1 MNHEY, CDR2 SVGAGI. The CDR3 sequence is CATISPWENYGYTF. CDR3 DNA: TGTGCCACCATCTCCCCTTGGGAAAACTATGGCTACACCTTC.

This clone was seen only once. Other DNA sequences in this specimen translate into the identical CDR3. The CDR3 sequence is CASSVRGVDEQFF. For the CDR3, the DNA is TGTGCCAGCAGCGTGAGGGGGGTGGATGAGCAGTTCTTC. This chain connects TRBV9 to TRBJ2-1; D tentatively reads TRBD1 or TRBD2 (6 bases each). The CDR3 runs to 13 residues. Between the trimmed V and J ends, which lost 2 bases and 8 bases, there was a span of 11 bases. CDR1 and CDR2 (germline): SGDLS, YYNGEE.

CDR3 region: CASSRGDRGRAGANVLTF. In DNA, the CDR3 is TGCGCCAGCAGCCGAGGGGACAGGGGAAGAGCTGGGGCCAACGTCCTGACTTTC. J is TRBJ2-6 and V is TRBV4-1; TRBD1 aligns across 10 bases. The CDR3 covers 18 residues. Germline V lookup: CDR1 MGHRA, CDR2 YSYEKL. V was pared by 4 bases and J by 2 bases, with 8 bases of the junction left unmatched.

This chain uses TRBV2 with TRBJ1-5; D is unresolved. The V end lost 6 bases, the J end lost 4 bases, and 19 bases lay between the germline ends. Germline V CDR1 and CDR2: SNHLY, FYNNEI. CDR3 length equals 16 residues. In DNA form, the CDR3 reads TGTGCCAGCAGCGACCCGTACGGGATTCCTAATCAGCCCCAGCATTTT. As protein: CASSDPYGIPNQPQHF.

This chain connects TRBV19 to TRBJ2-1; D might be TRBD2 (5 bases). The CDR3 has 17 residues. Germline V lookup: CDR1 LNHDA, CDR2 SQIVND (reference sequence). The V end lost 5 bases, the J end lost 6 bases, and 23 bases lay between the germline ends. The CDR3, as DNA: TGTGCCAGTAGTTTCACCCCCAGGAGTGGGAGAGGCAATGAGCAGTTCTTC. This translates into CASSFTPRSGRGNEQFF.

This clone was recorded once. The CDR3 DNA sequence: TGCAGCGTTGCCAGGGGAACCTCTAATGAAAAACTGTTTTTT. Its translation: CSVARGTSNEKLFF. J is TRBJ1-4 and V is TRBV29-1; perhaps TRBD1 as D (6 bases). Germline-derived CDR1 and CDR2 are SQVTM and ANQGSEA. The length of the CDR3 is 14 residues. The V end lost 4 bases, the J end lost 3 bases, and 12 bases lay between the germline ends.

The rearrangement uses TRBV11-1 and TRBJ2-5, with 9 bases matching TRBD1. V was pared by 5 bases and J by 4 bases, with 11 bases of the junction left unmatched. CDR1 and CDR2 from the germline V gene are SGHAT and FQDESV (reference sequence). The CDR3 consists of 16 residues. CDR3 nucleotide sequence: TGTGCCAGCAGCCGGACGGGACAGGGATTCTCAGAGACCCAGTACTTC. The encoded protein is CASSRTGQGFSETQYF.

A word on this clone: Different DNA sequences within this sample yield the same CDR3. The CDR3 DNA reads as TGTGCCAGCAGTGTCGGTCAGGGAGGCACTGAAGCTTTCTTT. Translated: CASSVGQGGTEAFF. The V gene is TRBV6-1, the J gene TRBJ1-1; tentative D call: TRBD1 (5 bases). Germline loops: CDR1 MNHNS, CDR2 SASEGT. The CDR3 length is 14 residues. V gave up 4 bases and J gave up 4 bases, with 13 bases separating them.

The chain links TRBV10-3 to TRBJ2-7; D unclear. The V end was cut by 2 bases, the J end by 8 bases, with 7 bases between. The CDR3 is made up of 11 amino acids. Germline V lookup: CDR1 ENHRY, CDR2 SYGVKD. The CDR3 DNA reads as TGTGCCATCAGTGAGGACGGACAGCAGTACTTC. Translation gives CAISEDGQQYF.

The chain is built from TRBV30 and TRBJ1-1; perhaps TRBD1 as D (6 bases). From germline, CDR1 is GTSNPN and CDR2 SVGIG (reference sequence). Trimming removed 8 bases at V and 1 base at J, with 23 bases between. The CDR3 totals 16 residues. The CDR3 nucleotides are TGTGCCGGGATGGGTCTTTTGGGGGGCCGGAACACTGAAGCTTTCTTT. Encoded protein: CAGMGLLGGRNTEAFF.

This clone has a handful of counts. V and J are TRBV7-2 and TRBJ1-1; D remains unclear. Germline lookup yields CDR1 SGHTA and CDR2 FQGNSA. The CDR3 sequence is 14 residues long. Trimming left V 1 base short and J 0 bases short, with 6 bases between. The CDR3 loop is CASSLEGMNTEAFF. The CDR3 DNA follows: TGTGCCAGCAGCTTAGAAGGCATGAACACTGAAGCTTTCTTT.

This sequence joins TRBV7-9 and TRBJ1-1, with D hard to call. CDR3 length: 13 amino acids. Germline values: CDR1 SEHNR, CDR2 FQNEAQ (reference sequence). V gave up 5 bases and J gave up 4 bases, with 11 bases separating them. The DNA for the CDR3 is TGTGCCAGCAGCGTTACAGAGGGCACTGAAGCTTTCTTT. It specifies CASSVTEGTEAFF.

The genes are TRBV29-1 and TRBJ2-2; D is ambiguous. CDR1 and CDR2 (germline): SQVTM, ANQGSEA. The CDR3 totals 14 residues. Trimming left V 6 bases short and J 3 bases short, with 14 bases between. The CDR3 region is CSVLAAGYTGELFF. The CDR3 DNA is TGCAGCGTCCTCGCGGCAGGATACACCGGGGAGCTGTTTTTT.

This rearrangement joins TRBV11-3 to TRBJ2-1; D is undetermined. Germline CDR1 SGHNT, CDR2 YENEEA. This CDR3 region has 17 residues. V dropped 1 base and J dropped 0 bases, with 13 bases sitting between them. CDR3 region: CASSLGDRASSYNEQFF. CDR3 DNA sequence: TGTGCCAGCAGCTTAGGTGACCGGGCGAGCTCCTACAATGAGCAGTTCTTC.

The chain has TRBV6-1 and TRBJ2-7; D might be TRBD2 (5 bases). The CDR3 consists of 14 residues. V lost 3 bases and J 7 bases, leaving 16 bases between the germline ends. In germline, CDR1 is MNHNS, CDR2 SASEGT. CDR3 protein: CASSDRPRGWEQYF. In nucleotides, the CDR3 is TGTGCCAGCAGTGACCGTCCTCGGGGATGGGAGCAGTACTTC.

The genes are TRBV7-9 and TRBJ2-1; D is perhaps TRBD1 (6 bases). Germline-derived CDR1 and CDR2 are SEHNR and FQNEAQ (reference sequence). The ends were cut back, 4 bases at V and 2 bases at J, with 12 bases in the middle. CDR3 length equals 15 residues. The DNA for the CDR3 is TGTGCCAGCAGCTCGGGACATGACGCCTACAATGAGCAGTTCTTC. As protein: CASSSGHDAYNEQFF.

The chain couples TRBV7-2 to TRBJ2-3; D may correspond to TRBD1 or TRBD2 (5 bases each). The CDR3 has 15 residues. In germline, CDR1 is SGHTA, CDR2 FQGNSA. Trimming left V 1 base short and J 6 bases short, with 14 bases between. The CDR3 reads CASSLEGPPFDTQYF. The CDR3 DNA reads TGTGCCAGCAGCTTAGAGGGACCCCCATTTGATACGCAGTATTTT.

The chain carries TRBV5-8 and TRBJ1-5, with D unresolved. Germline V lookup: CDR1 SGHTS, CDR2 YDEGEE. V was trimmed by 0 bases and J by 5 bases, leaving 3 bases between them. This CDR3 comprises 12 residues. CDR3 loop: CASSLGYQPQHF. The CDR3 DNA follows: TGTGCCAGCAGCTTGGGGTATCAGCCCCAGCATTTT.

To note about this clone: The same CDR3 arises from other DNA sequences in this sample as well. The chain is built from TRBV11-2 and TRBJ2-7; tentative D call: TRBD1 (6 bases). The CDR3 contains 12 residues. CDR1 is SGHAT and CDR2 is FQNNGV in the germline V gene. Trimming stripped 5 bases from V and 4 bases from J, with 9 bases between. CDR3 DNA: TGTGCCAGCAGCCCGACAGGTTACGAGCAGTACTTC. Protein: CASSPTGYEQYF.

This clone was observed a single time. The V gene is TRBV7-2, the J gene TRBJ2-3, with D maybe TRBD2 (5 bases). This CDR3 has 16 amino acids. Germline V gives CDR1 SGHTA, CDR2 FQGNSA. V was clipped by 2 bases and J by 0 bases, with 12 bases between them. This CDR3 reads CASSLWTGTSTDTQYF. The CDR3 nucleotides are TGTGCCAGCAGCTTATGGACGGGAACTAGCACAGATACGCAGTATTTT.